The rows below give T cell receptor beta chains drawn from one sample of a study of tumor and adjacent non-tumor tissue in lung cancer. One entry per CDR3 protein results from TCRdb running MiXCR on the multiplex PCR reads. The data show 200,000 to 250,000 distinct CDR3 sequences, with 71% seen just once and about 23% held by the top ten. The specimen was lung tumor tissue. The receptors shown here come from a man aged 60 to 69 with non-small cell lung cancer. CDR3s include the opening cysteine and the closing phenylalanine or tryptophan. The order of the fields is J gene, V gene, clone size, D gene, CDR3 DNA, CDR3 protein. D genes are given only for firm matches. A clone size is listed for some rows: how often the clone was seen (once, few, many), or a class if it is expanded.

j_call: TRBJ1-2; v_call: TRBV6-5; clone_size: NA; d_call: NA; cdr3_nt: TGTGCCAAGAGTCACTCTGGCTTATATGGCTACACCTTC; cdr3_aa: CAKSHSGLYGYTF
j_call: TRBJ1-5; v_call: TRBV20-1; clone_size: NA; d_call: NA; cdr3_nt: TGCAGTGGCGTGGGCGGAAATCAGCCCCAGCATTTT; cdr3_aa: CSGVGGNQPQHF
j_call: TRBJ2-3; v_call: TRBV20-1; clone_size: NA; d_call: NA; cdr3_nt: TGCAGTGCTCCTCACCAACAGGGACCAGATACGCACTATTTT; cdr3_aa: CSAPHQQGPDTHYF
j_call: TRBJ1-5; v_call: TRBV20-1; clone_size: NA; d_call: NA; cdr3_nt: TGCAATGCTAGGAGGGGCCCTGGCAATCAGCCCCAGCATTTT; cdr3_aa: CNARRGPGNQPQHF
j_call: TRBJ2-7; v_call: TRBV5-6; clone_size: NA; d_call: TRBD2; cdr3_nt: TGTGCCAGCAGCTGGGGACTAGAGGGGTACGAGCAGAACTTC; cdr3_aa: CASSWGLEGYEQNF
j_call: TRBJ1-2; v_call: TRBV11-3; clone_size: NA; d_call: NA; cdr3_nt: TGTGCCAGCAGCCTGACACCGGCAACCTATGGCTACATCTTC; cdr3_aa: CASSLTPATYGYIF
j_call: TRBJ2-1; v_call: TRBV4-1; clone_size: NA; d_call: TRBD1; cdr3_nt: TGCGCCAGCAGCCAAGATTGGACAGGGACGTATGAGCAACTCTTC; cdr3_aa: CASSQDWTGTYEQLF
j_call: TRBJ1-1; v_call: TRBV4-2; clone_size: many; d_call: NA; cdr3_nt: TGTGCCAGCAGCCAAGATTACAACACTGAAGCTTTCTTT; cdr3_aa: CASSQDYNTEAFF
j_call: TRBJ1-6; v_call: TRBV4-1; clone_size: NA; d_call: NA; cdr3_nt: TGCGCCAGCAGCCAAGATCAGGACCGTCACGGTTCACCCCTCCACTTT; cdr3_aa: CASSQDQDRHGSPLHF
j_call: TRBJ2-1; v_call: TRBV12-3/TRBV12-4; clone_size: NA; d_call: TRBD2; cdr3_nt: TGTGCCAGCATGCCGGGACTAGCGGATAATGTGCAATTCTTC; cdr3_aa: CASMPGLADNVQFF
j_call: TRBJ1-4; v_call: TRBV4-1; clone_size: NA; d_call: TRBD1; cdr3_nt: TGCGCCAGCAGCCCGCAGGGGGCGGGAGATGAAAAACTGTTTTTT; cdr3_aa: CASSPQGAGDEKLFF
j_call: TRBJ2-7; v_call: TRBV20-1; clone_size: NA; d_call: TRBD2; cdr3_nt: TGCAATGCGAGACTAGCGGGAGTCTACGAGCAGTACTTC; cdr3_aa: CNARLAGVYEQYF
j_call: TRBJ2-3; v_call: TRBV4-1; clone_size: NA; d_call: NA; cdr3_nt: TGCGCCAGCAGCCTCCACGTCCCTAGCACAGATACGCAGTATTTT; cdr3_aa: CASSLHVPSTDTQYF
j_call: TRBJ1-1; v_call: TRBV4-1; clone_size: NA; d_call: NA; cdr3_nt: TGCGCCAGCAGCCATTGGGGTATCCGAAACCCGGTGGGGAACACTGAAACTTTCTTT; cdr3_aa: CASSHWGIRNPVGNTETFF
j_call: TRBJ2-5; v_call: TRBV4-2; clone_size: NA; d_call: TRBD2; cdr3_nt: TGTGCCAGCAGCCTGCTAGCGGTGGGAGGGTCGGAGACCCAGTACTTC; cdr3_aa: CASSLLAVGGSETQYF
j_call: TRBJ2-7; v_call: TRBV20-1; clone_size: few; d_call: TRBD2; cdr3_nt: TGCAGTGCTAGAGATTCAGCGGGGGTTGCCTACGAGCAGTACTTC; cdr3_aa: CSARDSAGVAYEQYF
j_call: TRBJ1-4; v_call: TRBV12-3/TRBV12-4; clone_size: few; d_call: TRBD1; cdr3_nt: TGTGCCAGCAGTTCGGGGACAGTAACTAATGAAAAACTGTTTTTT; cdr3_aa: CASSSGTVTNEKLFF
j_call: TRBJ1-2; v_call: TRBV12-3/TRBV12-4; clone_size: NA; d_call: NA; cdr3_nt: TGTGCCAGCAAAGTCACTGGACATACAAACTATGGCTACACCTTC; cdr3_aa: CASKVTGHTNYGYTF
j_call: TRBJ2-4; v_call: TRBV20-1; clone_size: NA; d_call: NA; cdr3_nt: TGCAGTGCTAGAGAGAATTTACTAGCCAAAAACATTCAGTACTTC; cdr3_aa: CSARENLLAKNIQYF
j_call: TRBJ1-1; v_call: TRBV11-2; clone_size: NA; d_call: TRBD1; cdr3_nt: TGCGCCAGCAGCTTAGACCCAGGGGGCATGGGCACTGAAGCTTTCTTT; cdr3_aa: CASSLDPGGMGTEAFF
j_call: TRBJ1-2; v_call: TRBV5-1; clone_size: NA; d_call: TRBD1; cdr3_nt: TGCGCAAGCAGCCCAGGGGACAGGGGGCGCCGTGGCTACACCTTC; cdr3_aa: CASSPGDRGRRGYTF
j_call: TRBJ1-1; v_call: TRBV4-1; clone_size: NA; d_call: NA; cdr3_nt: TGCTCCAGCAGCCAAGCCGGGGGGGGGACTGAAGCTTTCTTT; cdr3_aa: CSSSQAGGGTEAFF
j_call: TRBJ2-7; v_call: TRBV6-2/TRBV6-3; clone_size: NA; d_call: NA; cdr3_nt: TGTGCCAGCAGCAGCACATGCTACGAGCAGTACTTC; cdr3_aa: CASSSTCYEQYF
j_call: TRBJ2-2; v_call: TRBV5-1; clone_size: NA; d_call: NA; cdr3_nt: TGCGCCAGCATGCCAACCGGGACTGCGAACACCGGGGAGCTGTTTTTT; cdr3_aa: CASMPTGTANTGELFF
j_call: TRBJ2-1; v_call: TRBV20-1; clone_size: NA; d_call: NA; cdr3_nt: TGCAGTGCTAAACCTAGGACACGGACTAACAATGAGCAGTGCTTC; cdr3_aa: CSAKPRTRTNNEQCF
j_call: TRBJ1-4; v_call: TRBV11-3; clone_size: NA; d_call: NA; cdr3_nt: TGTGCCAACAGCACTACAGGGCCTGCAACTAATGAAAAACTGCTTTTT; cdr3_aa: CANSTTGPATNEKLLF
j_call: TRBJ1-1; v_call: TRBV29-1; clone_size: many; d_call: NA; cdr3_nt: TGCAGCGGCTCGGGACACTTGAACACTGAAGCTTTCTTT; cdr3_aa: CSGSGHLNTEAFF
j_call: TRBJ1-4; v_call: TRBV11-2; clone_size: NA; d_call: NA; cdr3_nt: TGTGCCAGCAGCTTAGAGTTAGGCAATGAAAAACTGTTTTTT; cdr3_aa: CASSLELGNEKLFF
j_call: TRBJ2-7; v_call: TRBV6-5; clone_size: NA; d_call: NA; cdr3_nt: TGTGACAGCGGCAATGGGAGAGTCACTCGCTACGAGGAGTACTTC; cdr3_aa: CDSGNGRVTRYEEYF
j_call: TRBJ1-4; v_call: TRBV4-1; clone_size: NA; d_call: NA; cdr3_nt: TGCGCCAGCAGCCAAGGCCCGGACATTGGGGAAAAAATGTTTTTT; cdr3_aa: CASSQGPDIGEKMFF
j_call: TRBJ2-1; v_call: TRBV11-2; clone_size: NA; d_call: TRBD1; cdr3_nt: TGTGCCAGCAGCGTAGGAGGGACAGGGGACTGGGGTGAGCAGTTCTTC; cdr3_aa: CASSVGGTGDWGEQFF
j_call: TRBJ2-7; v_call: TRBV6-2/TRBV6-3; clone_size: medium-sized; d_call: TRBD2; cdr3_nt: TGTGCCAGCAGTCCCCGGACTAGCGGAAGCTACGAGCAGTACTTC; cdr3_aa: CASSPRTSGSYEQYF
j_call: TRBJ2-2; v_call: TRBV6-2/TRBV6-3; clone_size: once; d_call: TRBD2; cdr3_nt: TGTGCCAGCCGTACTAGCGGCTACACCGGGGAGCTGTTTTTT; cdr3_aa: CASRTSGYTGELFF
j_call: TRBJ2-1; v_call: TRBV11-2; clone_size: NA; d_call: TRBD2; cdr3_nt: TGTGCCAACAGACTAGCAGAGGGGACGGGGCTGACTGAGCAGTTCTTC; cdr3_aa: CANRLAEGTGLTEQFF
j_call: TRBJ1-2; v_call: TRBV30; clone_size: few; d_call: NA; cdr3_nt: TGTGCCTGGAGTGCACAGATTAACTATGGCTACACCTTC; cdr3_aa: CAWSAQINYGYTF
j_call: TRBJ1-1; v_call: TRBV20-1; clone_size: few; d_call: NA; cdr3_nt: TGCAGTGCTATAGAGGGGACCCGGACCGTTGCTTTCTTT; cdr3_aa: CSAIEGTRTVAFF
j_call: TRBJ2-5; v_call: TRBV20-1; clone_size: many; d_call: NA; cdr3_nt: TGCAGTGCTGGACGGCATGGAGGAGAGACCCAGTACTTC; cdr3_aa: CSAGRHGGETQYF
j_call: TRBJ1-6; v_call: TRBV11-3; clone_size: NA; d_call: TRBD1; cdr3_nt: TGTGCTAGCAGGTCCGGCAGGACAGGGTTACATTCACCCCTCCACTTT; cdr3_aa: CASRSGRTGLHSPLHF
j_call: TRBJ2-4; v_call: TRBV12-3/TRBV12-4; clone_size: NA; d_call: TRBD2; cdr3_nt: TGTGCCATCAGTTTAACGGCGGGAGGGCCAGGAAACGTTCAGTACTTC; cdr3_aa: CAISLTAGGPGNVQYF
j_call: TRBJ2-3; v_call: TRBV11-2; clone_size: few; d_call: NA; cdr3_nt: TGTGCTAACCTCCACAGCACAGATACGCAGTATTTT; cdr3_aa: CANLHSTDTQYF
j_call: TRBJ2-5; v_call: TRBV6-6; clone_size: NA; d_call: TRBD2; cdr3_nt: TGTGCCTACCGCTCGGGGGGAAGGGGAGAGACCCAGTACTTC; cdr3_aa: CAYRSGGRGETQYF
j_call: TRBJ1-1; v_call: TRBV20-1; clone_size: NA; d_call: NA; cdr3_nt: TGCAGTGCTAAAAGCCGGGGGGGTGTAATGAACACTGAAGCTTTCTTT; cdr3_aa: CSAKSRGGVMNTEAFF
j_call: TRBJ1-1; v_call: TRBV20-1; clone_size: many; d_call: NA; cdr3_nt: TGCAGTGCTAGAGGTGGCCCTGAAGCTTTCTTT; cdr3_aa: CSARGGPEAFF
j_call: TRBJ1-6; v_call: TRBV4-1; clone_size: NA; d_call: NA; cdr3_nt: TGCGCCAGCAGCCGTGGTTCGAACTCCTATAATTCACCCCTCCACTTT; cdr3_aa: CASSRGSNSYNSPLHF
j_call: TRBJ2-3; v_call: TRBV12-3/TRBV12-4; clone_size: NA; d_call: TRBD2; cdr3_nt: TGTGCCAGCAGTGGGACTAGCAGTTTTATAGATACGCAGTATTTT; cdr3_aa: CASSGTSSFIDTQYF